This T cell receptor beta chain was captured in a study of CXCR3-negative and CXCR3-positive naive CD8 T cells. Points from the study as a whole: Both of the naive subsets showed about the same high diversity, but memory CD8+ cells had much less. Against CXCR3-negative naive cells, CXCR3-positive naive cells showed more hydrophobic TRB CDR3s.

UMI-labeled TRB cDNA libraries were prepared by 5' RACE. With the 5' RACE reads reprocessed, TCRdb shows one record per CDR3 protein and no DNA. The table for this sample gives some 120,000 distinct CDR3 sequences. The germline CDR1 and CDR2 sequences are KGHDR and SFDVKD. This CDR3 has 17 amino acids. Turning to this clonotype: The target antigen is unknown.

Sorts that each held 300,000 cells were run in triplicate for every CD8+ T cell subset. The J gene is TRBJ2-1, the V gene TRBV24-1; TCRdb indicates TRBD2, and absent DNA this call remains unverified. The clonotype comes from a human donor in good health. Some clones in this sample may be carry-over from other donors' samples. Sequencing was done on a sample of naive CXCR3+ CD8+ T cells from blood. The subset here: CD45RO-CCR7+CD27+CD95- naive CD8+ T cells expressing CXCR3 (TNR3+). This CDR3 reads CATSDSAGVPQSNEQFF.